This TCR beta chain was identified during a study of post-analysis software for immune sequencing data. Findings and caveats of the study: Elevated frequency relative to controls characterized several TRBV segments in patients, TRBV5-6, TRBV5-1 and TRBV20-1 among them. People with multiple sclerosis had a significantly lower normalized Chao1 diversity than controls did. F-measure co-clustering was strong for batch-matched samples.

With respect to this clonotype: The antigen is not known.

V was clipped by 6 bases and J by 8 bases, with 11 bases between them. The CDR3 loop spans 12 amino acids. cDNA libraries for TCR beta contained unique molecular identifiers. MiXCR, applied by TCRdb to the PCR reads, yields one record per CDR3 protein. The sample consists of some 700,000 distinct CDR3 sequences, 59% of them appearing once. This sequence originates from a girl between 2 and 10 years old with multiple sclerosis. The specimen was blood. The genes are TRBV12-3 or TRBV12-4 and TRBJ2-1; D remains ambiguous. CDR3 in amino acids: CASSRRQDEQFF. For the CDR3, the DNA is TGTGCCAGCAGCCGAAGACAAGATGAGCAGTTCTTC.